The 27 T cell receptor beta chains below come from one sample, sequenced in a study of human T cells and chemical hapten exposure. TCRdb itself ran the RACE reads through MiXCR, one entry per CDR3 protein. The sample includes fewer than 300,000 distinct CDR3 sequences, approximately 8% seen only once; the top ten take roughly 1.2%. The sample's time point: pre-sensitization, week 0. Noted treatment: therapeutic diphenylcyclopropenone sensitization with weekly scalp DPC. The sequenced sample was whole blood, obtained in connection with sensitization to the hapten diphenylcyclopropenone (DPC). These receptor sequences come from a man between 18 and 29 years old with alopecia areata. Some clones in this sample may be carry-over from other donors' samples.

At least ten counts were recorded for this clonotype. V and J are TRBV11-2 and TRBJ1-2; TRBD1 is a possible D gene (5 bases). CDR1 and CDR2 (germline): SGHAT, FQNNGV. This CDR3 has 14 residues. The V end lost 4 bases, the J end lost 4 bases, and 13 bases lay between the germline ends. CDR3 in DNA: TGTGCCAGCAGCTCAACCGGGACCTCCTATGGCTACACCTTC. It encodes CASSSTGTSYGYTF. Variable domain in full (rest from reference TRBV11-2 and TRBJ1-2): EAGVAQSPRYKIIEKRQSVAFWCNPISGHATLYWYQQILGQGPKLLIQFQNNGVVDDSQLPKDRFSAERLKGVDSTLKIQPAKLEDSAVYLCASSSTGTSYGYTFGSGTRLTVV.

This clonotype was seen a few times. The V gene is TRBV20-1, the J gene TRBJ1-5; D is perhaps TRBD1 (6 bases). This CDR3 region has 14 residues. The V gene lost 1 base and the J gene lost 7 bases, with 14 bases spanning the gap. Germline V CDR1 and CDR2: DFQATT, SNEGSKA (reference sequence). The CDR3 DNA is TGCAGTGCTAGAGTATCAGGGGAGGGCCAGCCCCAGCATTTT. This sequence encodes CSARVSGEGQPQHF.

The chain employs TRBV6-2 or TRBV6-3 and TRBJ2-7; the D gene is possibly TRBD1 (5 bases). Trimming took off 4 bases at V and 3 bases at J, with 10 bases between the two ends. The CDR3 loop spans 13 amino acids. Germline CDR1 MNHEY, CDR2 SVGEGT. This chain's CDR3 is CASSSRQFYEQYF. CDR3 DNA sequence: TGTGCCAGCAGTTCCCGACAGTTCTACGAGCAGTACTTC.

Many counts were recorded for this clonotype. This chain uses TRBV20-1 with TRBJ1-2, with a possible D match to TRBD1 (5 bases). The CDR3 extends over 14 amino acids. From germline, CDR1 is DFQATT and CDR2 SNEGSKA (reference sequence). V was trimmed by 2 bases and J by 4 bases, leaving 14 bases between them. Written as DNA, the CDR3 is TGCAGTGCTAGACTTAGTAAGGGGTTCTATGGCTACACCTTC. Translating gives CSARLSKGFYGYTF.

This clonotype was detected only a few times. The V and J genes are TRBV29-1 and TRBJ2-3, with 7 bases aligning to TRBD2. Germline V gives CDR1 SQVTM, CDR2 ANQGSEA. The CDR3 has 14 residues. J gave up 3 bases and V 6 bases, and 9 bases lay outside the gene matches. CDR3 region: CSVNGLAVTDTQYF. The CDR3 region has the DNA TGCAGCGTGAATGGTCTAGCGGTGACAGATACGCAGTATTTT.

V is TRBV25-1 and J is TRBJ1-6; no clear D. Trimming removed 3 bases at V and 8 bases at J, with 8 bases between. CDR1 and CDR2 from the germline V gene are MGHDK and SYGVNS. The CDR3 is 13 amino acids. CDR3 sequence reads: CASSDREHSPLHF. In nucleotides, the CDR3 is TGTGCCAGCAGTGATCGTGAGCATTCACCCCTCCACTTT.

CDR3 DNA: TGTGCCACCAGCAGTAAGGGATTGGAAAGCAATCAGCCCCAGCATTTT. It yields the protein CATSSKGLESNQPQHF. The V gene is TRBV15, the J gene TRBJ1-5; no clear D. Germline lookup yields CDR1 LNHNV and CDR2 YYDKDF (reference sequence). Trimming shortened V by 3 bases and J by 1 base, and 13 bases separated the two germline ends. The CDR3 sequence is 16 residues long.

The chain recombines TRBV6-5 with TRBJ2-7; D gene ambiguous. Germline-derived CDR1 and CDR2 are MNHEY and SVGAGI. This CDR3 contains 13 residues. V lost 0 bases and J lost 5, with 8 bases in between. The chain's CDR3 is CASSYSGSHEQYV. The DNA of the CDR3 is TGTGCCAGCAGTTACTCCGGGTCACACGAGCAGTACGTC.

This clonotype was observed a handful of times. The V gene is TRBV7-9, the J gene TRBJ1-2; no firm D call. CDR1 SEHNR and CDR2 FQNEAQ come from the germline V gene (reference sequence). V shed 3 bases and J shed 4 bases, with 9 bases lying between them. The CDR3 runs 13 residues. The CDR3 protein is CASSLARSYGYTF. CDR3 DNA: TGTGCCAGCAGCTTGGCCAGATCCTATGGCTACACCTTC.

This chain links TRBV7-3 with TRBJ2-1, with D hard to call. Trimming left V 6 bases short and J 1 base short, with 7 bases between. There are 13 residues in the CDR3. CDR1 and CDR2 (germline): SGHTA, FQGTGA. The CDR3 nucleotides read TGTGCCAGCAGTGAAGGGTCCTACAATGAGCAGTTCTTC. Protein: CASSEGSYNEQFF.

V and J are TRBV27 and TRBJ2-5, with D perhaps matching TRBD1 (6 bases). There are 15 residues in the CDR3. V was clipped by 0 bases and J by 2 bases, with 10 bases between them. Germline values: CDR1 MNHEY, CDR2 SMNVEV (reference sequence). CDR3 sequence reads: CASSLSLGHQETQYF. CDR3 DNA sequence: TGTGCCAGCAGTTTATCGTTGGGACATCAAGAGACCCAGTACTTC.

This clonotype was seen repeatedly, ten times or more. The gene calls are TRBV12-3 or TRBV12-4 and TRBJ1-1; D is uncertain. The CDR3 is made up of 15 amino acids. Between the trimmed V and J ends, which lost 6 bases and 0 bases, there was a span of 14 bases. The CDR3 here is CASSRTRTVNTEAFF. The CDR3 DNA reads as TGTGCCAGCAGCCGTACAAGGACGGTGAACACTGAAGCTTTCTTT.

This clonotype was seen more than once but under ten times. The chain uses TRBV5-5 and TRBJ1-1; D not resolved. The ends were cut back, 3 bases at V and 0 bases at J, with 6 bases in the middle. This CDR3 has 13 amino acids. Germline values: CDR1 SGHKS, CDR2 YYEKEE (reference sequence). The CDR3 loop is CASSSLMNTEAFF. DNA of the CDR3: TGTGCCAGCAGCTCCCTAATGAACACTGAAGCTTTCTTT.

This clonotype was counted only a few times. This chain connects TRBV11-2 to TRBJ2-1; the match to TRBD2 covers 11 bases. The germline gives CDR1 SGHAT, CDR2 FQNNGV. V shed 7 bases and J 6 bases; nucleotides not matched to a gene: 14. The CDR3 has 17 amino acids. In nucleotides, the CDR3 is TGTGCCAGCAACCCCGCCCGGGCTAGCGGGGGGATCAATGAGCAGTTCTTC. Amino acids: CASNPARASGGINEQFF.

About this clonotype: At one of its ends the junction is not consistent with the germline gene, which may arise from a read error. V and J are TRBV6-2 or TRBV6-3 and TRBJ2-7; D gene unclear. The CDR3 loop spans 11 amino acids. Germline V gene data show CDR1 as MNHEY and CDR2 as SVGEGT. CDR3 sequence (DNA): TGTGCCAGCAGTTACTCCGACGAGCAGTACTTC. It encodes CASSYSDEQYF.

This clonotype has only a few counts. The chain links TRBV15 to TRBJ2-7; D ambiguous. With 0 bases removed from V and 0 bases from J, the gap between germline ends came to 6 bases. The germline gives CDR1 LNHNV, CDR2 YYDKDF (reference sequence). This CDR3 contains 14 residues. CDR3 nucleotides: TGTGCCACCAGCAGAGATTCGGCCTCCTACGAGCAGTACGTC. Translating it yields CATSRDSASYEQYV.

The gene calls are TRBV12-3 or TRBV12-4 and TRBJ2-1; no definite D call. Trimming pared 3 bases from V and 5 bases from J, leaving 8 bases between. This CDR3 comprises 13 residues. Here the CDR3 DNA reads TGTGCCAGCAGTTTTAGACGGGACAATGAGCAGTTCTTC. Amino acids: CASSFRRDNEQFF.

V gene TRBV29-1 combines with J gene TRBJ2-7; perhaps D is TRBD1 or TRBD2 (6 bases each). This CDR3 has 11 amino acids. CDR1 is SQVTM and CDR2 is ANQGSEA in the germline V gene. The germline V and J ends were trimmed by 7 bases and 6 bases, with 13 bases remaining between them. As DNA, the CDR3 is TGCAGCGGGCGGAGGGGGAGCGAGCAGTACTTC. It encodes CSGRRGSEQYF.

In nucleotides, the CDR3 is TGCGCCAGCAGCCAAGATTTGCAAGCCTACGTCAGCACAGATACGCAGTATTTT. Translation: CASSQDLQAYVSTDTQYF. This chain uses TRBV4-3 with TRBJ2-3; D gene ambiguous. This CDR3 comprises 18 residues. Germline assignment: CDR1 LGHNA and CDR2 YSLEER. The ends were cut back, 0 bases at V and 0 bases at J, with 16 bases in the middle.

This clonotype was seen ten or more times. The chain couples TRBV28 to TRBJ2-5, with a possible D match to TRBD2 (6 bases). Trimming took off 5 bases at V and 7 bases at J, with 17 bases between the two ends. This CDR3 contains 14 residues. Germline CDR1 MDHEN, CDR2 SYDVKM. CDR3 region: CASSEYVDGGTQYF. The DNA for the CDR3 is TGTGCCAGCAGTGAATACGTTGACGGGGGGACCCAGTACTTC.

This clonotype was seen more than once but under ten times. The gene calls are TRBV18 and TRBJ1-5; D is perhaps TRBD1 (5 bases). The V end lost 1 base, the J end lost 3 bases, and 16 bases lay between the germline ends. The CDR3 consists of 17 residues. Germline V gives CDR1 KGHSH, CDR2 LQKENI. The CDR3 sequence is CASSPQAGAVHNQPQHF. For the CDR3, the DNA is TGTGCCAGCTCACCACAGGCCGGGGCCGTTCACAATCAGCCCCAGCATTTT.

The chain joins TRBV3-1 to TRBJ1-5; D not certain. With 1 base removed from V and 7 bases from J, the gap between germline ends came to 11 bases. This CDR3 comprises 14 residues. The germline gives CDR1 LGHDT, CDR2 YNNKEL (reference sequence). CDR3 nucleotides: TGTGCCAGCAGCCAAGGTCGGGGTTGGCAGCCCCAGCATTTT. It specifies CASSQGRGWQPQHF.

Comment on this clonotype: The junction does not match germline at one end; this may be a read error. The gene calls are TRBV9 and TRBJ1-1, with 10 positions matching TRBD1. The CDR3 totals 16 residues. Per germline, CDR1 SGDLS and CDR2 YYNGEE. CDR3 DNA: TGTGCCAGCAGCAAAAAGACAGGGGGCGGTTACACTGAAGTTTTCTTT. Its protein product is CASSKKTGGGYTEVFF. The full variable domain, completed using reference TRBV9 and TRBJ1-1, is DSGVTQTPKHLITATGQRVTLRCSPRSGDLSVYWYQQSLDQGLQFLIQYYNGEERAKGNILERFSAQQFPDLHSELNLSSLELGDSALYFCASSKKTGGGYTEVFFGQGTRLTVV.

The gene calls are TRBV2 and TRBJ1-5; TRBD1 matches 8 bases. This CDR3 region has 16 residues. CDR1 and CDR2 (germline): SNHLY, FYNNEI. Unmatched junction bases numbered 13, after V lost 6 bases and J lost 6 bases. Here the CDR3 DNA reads TGTGCCAGCAGGTCGCAAATTCAGGGGGCGAGTCAGCCCCAGCATTTT. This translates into CASRSQIQGASQPQHF.

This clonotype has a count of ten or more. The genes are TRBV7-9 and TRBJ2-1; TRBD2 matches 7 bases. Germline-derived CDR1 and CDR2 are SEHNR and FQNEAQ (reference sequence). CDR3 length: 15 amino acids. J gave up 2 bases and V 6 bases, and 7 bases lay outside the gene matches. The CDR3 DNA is TGTGCCAGCAGACAAATACTAGCGACCTACAATGAGCAGTTCTTC. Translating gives CASRQILATYNEQFF.

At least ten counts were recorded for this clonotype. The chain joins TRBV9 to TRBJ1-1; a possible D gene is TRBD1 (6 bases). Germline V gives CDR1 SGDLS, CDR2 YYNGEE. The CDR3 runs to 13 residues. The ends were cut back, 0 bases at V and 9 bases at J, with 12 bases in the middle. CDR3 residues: CASSVGEDSQAFF. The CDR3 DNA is TGTGCCAGCAGCGTAGGTGAGGACAGTCAAGCTTTCTTT.

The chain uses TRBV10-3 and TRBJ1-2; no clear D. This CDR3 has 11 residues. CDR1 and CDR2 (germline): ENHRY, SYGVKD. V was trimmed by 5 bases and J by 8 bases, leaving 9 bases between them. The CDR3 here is CAISQADGYTF. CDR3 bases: TGTGCCATCAGTCAGGCGGACGGCTACACCTTC.